These 22 T cell receptor beta chains came from one sample sequenced in a study of T cell responses to AZD1222 COVID-19 vaccine (dated by TCRdb to about 2021). The time point label here, explained by the study, means: about 28 days (+/-7) after the second vaccine dose. The library was made by the immunoSEQ multiplex PCR assay. The immuneACCESS repertoire file appears here via TCRdb, limited to in-frame rearrangements. These files lack a portion of the clones; in checked studies, under half of the deficit traces to unresolved V genes, and the cause of the others is not known. The sample table lists 200,000 or so clones, approximately 94% of them with a count of one. In total, the top ten clones hold approximately 1% of the sample. Here the sequenced sample was peripheral blood, taken 28 days after the second AZD1222 dose. These receptors were obtained from an adult who received the AZD1222 COVID-19 vaccine.

The chain uses TRBV28 and TRBJ1-2; 7 bases align to TRBD1. V was pared by 3 bases and J by 5 bases, with 6 bases of the junction left unmatched. CDR3 length equals 14 residues. Germline V gives CDR1 MDHEN, CDR2 SYDVKM. The CDR3 protein is CASSFLRQGYGYTF. In nucleotides, the CDR3 is TGTGCCAGCAGTTTCCTCCGACAGGGATATGGCTACACCTTC.

V gene TRBV5-5 combines with J gene TRBJ2-7; 9 nucleotides line up with TRBD1. Losses at the gene ends were 0 bases for V and 9 bases for J; bases not matched to a gene: 4. The CDR3 is made up of 13 amino acids. The germline V gene encodes CDR1 SGHKS and CDR2 YYEKEE (reference sequence). CDR3 loop: CASSLGDREAQYF. For the CDR3, the DNA is TGTGCCAGCAGCTTGGGGGACAGGGAGGCGCAGTACTTC. Full variable domain (rest looked up from reference TRBV5-5 and TRBJ2-7): DAGVTQSPTHLIKTRGQQVTLRCSPISGHKSVSWYQQVLGQGPQFIFQYYEKEERGRGNFPDRFSARQFPNYSSELNVNALLLGDSALYLCASSLGDREAQYFGPGTRLTVT.

This chain connects TRBV6-5 to TRBJ2-3; D is possibly TRBD2 (5 bases). The V end was cut by 3 bases, the J end by 2 bases, with 15 bases between. Germline loops: CDR1 MNHEY, CDR2 SVGAGI. This CDR3 has 16 amino acids. CDR3 sequence (DNA): TGTGCCAGCAGTTATACGGGGAAGGGTCACACAGATACGCAGTATTTT. As protein: CASSYTGKGHTDTQYF.

The CDR3 sequence is CASSRTSGGAIIGELFF. The CDR3 nucleotides are TGTGCCAGCAGCCGGACTAGCGGGGGGGCAATAATCGGGGAGCTGTTTTTT. The V gene is TRBV11-3, the J gene TRBJ2-2; TRBD2 matches 15 bases. With V trimmed by 5 bases and J by 7 bases, 8 bases remained unmatched. This CDR3 has 17 amino acids. CDR1 SGHNT and CDR2 YENEEA come from the germline V gene. Looking up the rest from reference TRBV11-3 and TRBJ2-2 gives the full variable domain: EAGVVQSPRYKIIEKKQPVAFWCNPISGHNTLYWYLQNLGQGPELLIRYENEEAVDDSQLPKDRFSAERLKGVDSTLKIQPAELGDSAVYLCASSRTSGGAIIGELFFGEGSRLTVL.

The CDR3 DNA sequence: TGCGCCAGCAGCCAAGATGGGGCAGCCTTCTACGAGCAGTACTTC. Amino acid sequence: CASSQDGAAFYEQYF. The V call is TRBV4-3, the J call TRBJ2-7, with a possible D match to TRBD1 (5 bases). The CDR3 contains 15 residues. V gave up 0 bases and J gave up 3 bases, with 12 bases separating them. CDR1 and CDR2 (germline): LGHNA, YSLEER.

The genes are TRBV4-2 and TRBJ1-2; 7 bases match TRBD1. V lost 1 base to trimming and J lost 0 bases; unmatched junction nucleotides: 14. CDR1 LGHNA and CDR2 YNFKEQ come from the germline V gene. The CDR3 sequence is 19 residues long. Here the CDR3 reads CASSQGAGGTLRPNYGYTF. In DNA form, the CDR3 reads TGTGCCAGCAGCCAAGGGGCAGGGGGGACCCTTCGTCCTAACTATGGCTACACCTTC.

The rearrangement joins TRBV7-9 to TRBJ1-5; tentatively, D is TRBD1 (6 bases). CDR1 and CDR2 from the germline V gene are SEHNR and FQNEAQ (reference sequence). V was shortened by 5 bases and J by 0 bases, with 8 bases between the two germline ends. This CDR3 comprises 14 residues. CDR3 loop: CASSLQGSNQPQHF. The CDR3 DNA is TGTGCCAGCAGCCTACAGGGTAGCAATCAGCCCCAGCATTTT.

The CDR3 DNA sequence: TGTGCCAGCAGTTGGGACAGCGTGAACACTGAAGCTTTCTTT. Translating gives CASSWDSVNTEAFF. The genes are TRBV28 and TRBJ1-1; TRBD1 agrees at 7 bases. The CDR3 consists of 14 residues. Germline lookup yields CDR1 MDHEN and CDR2 SYDVKM. V shed 4 bases, J shed 0 bases, and the junction held 2 bases outside the gene matches. Variable domain in full (rest from reference TRBV28 and TRBJ1-1): DVKVTQSSRYLVKRTGEKVFLECVQDMDHENMFWYRQDPGLGLRLIYFSYDVKMKEKGDIPEGYSVSREKKERFSLILESASTNQTSMYLCASSWDSVNTEAFFGQGTRLTVV.

The rearrangement joins TRBV30 to TRBJ2-7; the D gene is possibly TRBD2 (5 bases). The CDR3 covers 13 residues. Trimming shortened V by 0 bases and J by 0 bases, and 6 bases separated the two germline ends. Germline V gene data show CDR1 as GTSNPN and CDR2 as SVGIG (reference sequence). The CDR3 nucleotides read TGTGCCTGGAGTGTAGGGAGCTCCTACGAGCAGTACTTC. Its translation: CAWSVGSSYEQYF.

The chain employs TRBV7-8 and TRBJ2-2, with 10 bases lining up with TRBD1. The CDR3 has 19 residues. Per germline, CDR1 SGHVS and CDR2 FQNEAQ. V lost 7 bases to trimming and J lost 0 bases; unmatched junction nucleotides: 14. Written as DNA, the CDR3 is TGTGCCAGCAAGTTTTCTCCCGGACAGGGGGTTACGAACACCGGGGAGCTGTTTTTT. This translates into CASKFSPGQGVTNTGELFF. The full variable domain, rest sourced from reference TRBV7-8 and TRBJ2-2, is GAGVSQSPRYKVAKRGQDVALRCDPISGHVSLFWYQQALGQGPEFLTYFQNEAQLDKSGLPSDRFFAERPEGSVSTLKIQRTQQEDSAVYLCASKFSPGQGVTNTGELFFGEGSRLTVL.

There are a few counts of this clone. J is TRBJ1-5 and V is TRBV4-1; D possibly corresponds to TRBD1 (6 bases). Trimming stripped 0 bases from V and 7 bases from J, with 7 bases between. Germline values: CDR1 MGHRA, CDR2 YSYEKL. This CDR3 has 13 amino acids. The CDR3 is CASSQEQGQPQHF. For the CDR3, the DNA is TGCGCCAGCAGCCAAGAACAGGGCCAGCCCCAGCATTTT.

The chain uses TRBV9 and TRBJ1-3; D unresolved. The CDR3 spans 15 residues. V lost 4 bases to trimming and J lost 0 bases, with 11 bases between them. Germline V gene sequence: CDR1 SGDLS, CDR2 YYNGEE. The CDR3 loop reads CASSQDPSSGNTIYF. The DNA for the CDR3 is TGTGCCAGCAGCCAGGACCCAAGCTCTGGAAACACCATATATTTT.

In this sample, this clone turned up once. This sequence joins TRBV12-3 or TRBV12-4 and TRBJ2-1; D remains unclear. V lost 4 bases to trimming and J lost 10 bases, with 8 bases between them. This CDR3 is 11 amino acids long. The CDR3: CASSWAGEQFF. CDR3 in DNA: TGTGCCAGCAGTTGGGCAGGAGAGCAGTTCTTC.

CDR3 protein: CASSLAGGSSYNEQFF. The CDR3 bases are TGTGCCAGCAGCTTAGCGGGGGGGAGCTCCTACAATGAGCAGTTCTTC. The rearrangement joins TRBV11-3 to TRBJ2-1; 8 bases are shared with TRBD2. V lost 1 base to trimming and J lost 0 bases; unmatched junction nucleotides: 2. CDR1 is SGHNT and CDR2 is YENEEA in the germline V gene. The CDR3 contains 16 residues.

The chain is built from TRBV6-5 and TRBJ1-2; no clear D. Deletions cut 7 bases from V and 11 bases from J, with 26 bases between. This CDR3 spans 15 amino acids. Germline V gene data show CDR1 as MNHEY and CDR2 as SVGAGI. The CDR3 region has the DNA TGTGCCAGCACCCAAACCAGAGCAGCCTCTAACGGTTACACCTTC. It codes for CASTQTRAASNGYTF.

The rearrangement uses TRBV28 and TRBJ1-2, with 9 bases identical to TRBD1. The germline V gene encodes CDR1 MDHEN and CDR2 SYDVKM. The junction had 1 base not matched to a gene; V was cut back by 8 bases and J by 6 bases. The CDR3 totals 11 residues. CDR3 protein: CASDRGNGYTF. The CDR3 DNA follows: TGTGCCAGCGACAGGGGGAATGGCTACACCTTC.

V usage is TRBV28 and J usage is TRBJ1-2; TRBD1 matches at 8 bases. CDR1 and CDR2 from the germline V gene are MDHEN and SYDVKM. The length of the CDR3 is 11 residues. The V gene end was trimmed by 8 bases and the J gene end by 11 bases; junction bases not matched to a gene: 7. The CDR3 sequence is CASGTGTGYTF. The CDR3 DNA follows: TGTGCCAGCGGGACAGGTACCGGTTACACCTTC.

For this clone: Other DNA variants within this sample encode the same CDR3. The CDR3 loop reads CASSLSGGTEAFF. The CDR3 nucleotides are TGTGCCAGCAGTTTAAGCGGGGGGACTGAAGCTTTCTTT. The chain uses TRBV27 and TRBJ1-1, with TRBD1 as a possible D gene (5 bases). The CDR3 length is 13 residues. Per germline, CDR1 MNHEY and CDR2 SMNVEV (reference sequence). V dropped 2 bases and J dropped 5 bases, with 9 bases sitting between them.

The CDR3 spells CASSYGTAAEAFF. In DNA, the CDR3 is TGTGCCAGCAGTTACGGGACAGCCGCTGAAGCTTTCTTT. The chain uses TRBV6-2 or TRBV6-3 and TRBJ1-1; 7 bases align to TRBD1. The CDR3 loop spans 13 amino acids. Germline values: CDR1 MNHEY, CDR2 SVGEGT. V lost 2 bases, J lost 6 bases, and 3 bases stayed unmatched.

This clone has only a few counts. V usage is TRBV4-1 and J usage is TRBJ2-7; a possible D gene is TRBD2 (6 bases). Germline-derived CDR1 and CDR2 are MGHRA and YSYEKL. The CDR3 is 13 residues long. The ends were cut back, 2 bases at V and 3 bases at J, with 8 bases in the middle. CDR3 nucleotide sequence: TGCGCCAGCAGCCAAATTAGCGGCTACGAGCAGTACTTC. This gives the protein CASSQISGYEQYF.

On this clone: This same CDR3 is encoded by further DNA sequences in the sample. The genes are TRBV19 and TRBJ1-5; D is possibly TRBD1 (5 bases). CDR1 is LNHDA, CDR2 SQIVND, per germline (reference sequence). V was clipped by 3 bases and J by 4 bases, with 10 bases between them. This CDR3 comprises 14 residues. The CDR3 nucleotides are TGTGCCAGTAGTATTGCGGCAGGGAATCAGCCCCAGCATTTT. Translated: CASSIAAGNQPQHF.

V gene TRBV7-9 combines with J gene TRBJ1-6; 8 bases line up with TRBD1. J was trimmed by 10 bases and V by 5 bases; bases with no gene match: 7. The germline V gene has CDR1 SEHNR and CDR2 FQNEAQ (reference sequence). CDR3 size: 14 residues. CDR3 in DNA: TGTGCCAGCAGCCCGCAGGGGGCGCAATCACCCCTCCACTTT. Translating it yields CASSPQGAQSPLHF.